What follows are 2 T cell receptor beta chains derived from one specimen sequenced in a study of PD-L1 blockade in urothelial cancer. Only in-frame clones appear in the TCRdb table, and some are missing; sequencing was by immunoSEQ multiplex PCR. This sample has 100,000 or so clones, with approximately 86% found just once. This sample comprised PBMCs, obtained around atezolizumab (anti-PD-L1) treatment. The receptors come from a man in his fifties with urothelial cancer.

The J gene is TRBJ2-4, the V gene TRBV6-1; the D gene is possibly TRBD2 (5 bases). Germline V gives CDR1 MNHNS, CDR2 SASEGT. There are 14 residues in the CDR3. V gave up 6 bases and J gave up 1 base, with 10 bases separating them. The DNA of the CDR3 is TGTGCCAGCAGAACTCCGGGGGCCAAAAACATTCAGTACTTC. The encoded protein is CASRTPGAKNIQYF.

The CDR3 loop reads CASKIRDRRTNYGYTF. The CDR3 nucleotides read TGTGCCAGCAAGATCCGGGACAGAAGAACTAACTATGGCTACACCTTC. The V and J genes are TRBV2 and TRBJ1-2, with 7 bases lining up with TRBD1. With V trimmed by 7 bases and J by 0 bases, 11 bases remained unmatched. The CDR3 consists of 16 residues. The germline V gene encodes CDR1 SNHLY and CDR2 FYNNEI. Using reference TRBV2 and TRBJ1-2 for the parts outside the CDR3, the full variable domain is EPEVTQTPSHQVTQMGQEVILRCVPISNHLYFYWYRQILGQKVEFLVSFYNNEISEKSEIFDDQFSVERPDGSNFTLKIRSTKLEDSAMYFCASKIRDRRTNYGYTFGSGTRLTVV.